One sample yielded the 16 T cell receptor beta chains listed below, sequenced in a study of shared clonotypes between healthy human individuals. CD45RO-negative, CCR7-positively selected cells formed the naive CD8 fraction, excluding terminally differentiated effector memory CD45RA+ cells. Libraries were prepared by immunoSEQ multiplex PCR; TCRdb keeps only in-frame clonotypes and omits some of them. Of 550,000 to 650,000 clones listed, roughly 96% are singletons. Sequenced: naive CD8+ T cells sorted from blood. Source of these receptors: a woman aged 25-40 years in good health.

This chain links TRBV9 with TRBJ2-2, with TRBD1 identical over 7 bases. Trimming took 10 bases from V and 5 from J; bases not matched to a gene: 11. Per germline, CDR1 SGDLS and CDR2 YYNGEE. The CDR3 is 14 residues long. The chain's CDR3 is CASSLGGFTGELFF. CDR3 DNA: TGTGCCTCCAGCCTAGGGGGCTTTACCGGGGAGCTGTTTTTT.

The V and J genes are TRBV5-1 and TRBJ2-1; 12 nucleotides match TRBD2. The CDR3 totals 17 residues. V shed 3 bases and J 7 bases; nucleotides not matched to a gene: 11. Looked up from germline, CDR1 is SGHRS and CDR2 is YFSETQ. The CDR3 sequence: CASSSRLAGGRRNEQFF. CDR3 nucleotide sequence: TGCGCCAGCAGCTCGAGGCTAGCGGGAGGGCGGAGGAATGAGCAGTTCTTC.

The chain uses TRBV27 and TRBJ2-5, with no clear D. Germline-derived CDR1 and CDR2 are MNHEY and SMNVEV (reference sequence). The ends were cut back, 4 bases at V and 5 bases at J, with 14 bases in the middle. This CDR3 has 14 residues. CDR3 nucleotide sequence: TGTGCCAGCAGTTCAGTTAGGCTCGTGGAGACCCAGTACTTC. It translates to CASSSVRLVETQYF.

The chain combines TRBV4-1 with TRBJ2-1, with D perhaps TRBD2 (6 bases). The CDR3 runs 14 residues. Trimming removed 7 bases at V and 4 bases at J, with 14 bases between. In germline, CDR1 is MGHRA, CDR2 YSYEKL. The CDR3 protein is CASKGGLGYNEQFF. The CDR3 bases are TGCGCCAGCAAAGGAGGGTTGGGGTACAATGAGCAGTTCTTC.

The J gene is TRBJ2-7, the V gene TRBV6-6; 7 nucleotides align to TRBD1. From germline, CDR1 is MNHNY and CDR2 SVGAGI (reference sequence). J lost 3 bases, V lost 7 bases, and 6 bases had no gene match. The CDR3 sequence is 13 residues long. This CDR3 reads CASTPQGSYEQYF. The CDR3 DNA sequence: TGTGCCAGCACTCCACAGGGGAGCTACGAGCAGTACTTC.

V and J are TRBV29-1 and TRBJ1-1; TRBD1 is a possible D gene (5 bases). The CDR3 is 13 amino acids. Between the trimmed V and J ends, which lost 4 bases and 0 bases, there was a span of 9 bases. Germline V gives CDR1 SQVTM, CDR2 ANQGSEA. CDR3 residues: CSVVWGVNTEAFF. The CDR3 DNA reads TGCAGCGTTGTGTGGGGGGTGAACACTGAAGCTTTCTTT.

V is TRBV5-4 and J is TRBJ1-4; TRBD1 is a possible D gene (5 bases). Trimming took 0 bases from V and 5 from J, leaving 8 bases between them. This CDR3 is 14 amino acids long. CDR1 is SGHNT, CDR2 YYREEE, per germline (reference sequence). The CDR3 loop reads CASSLEGPNEKLFF. The CDR3 coding sequence is TGTGCCAGCAGCTTGGAGGGGCCCAATGAAAAACTGTTTTTT.

The chain combines TRBV19 with TRBJ2-7; D remains unclear. Trimming took 3 bases from V and 0 from J, leaving 12 bases between them. Looked up from germline, CDR1 is LNHDA and CDR2 is SQIVND (reference sequence). This CDR3 spans 15 amino acids. For the CDR3, the DNA is TGTGCCAGTAGTATTTTACCTGGTGGCTCCTACGAGCAGTACTTC. Protein product: CASSILPGGSYEQYF. The variable domain in full, completed from reference TRBV19 and TRBJ2-7, reads DGGITQSPKYLFRKEGQNVTLSCEQNLNHDAMYWYRQDPGQGLRLIYYSQIVNDFQKGDIAEGYSVSREKKESFPLTVTSAQKNPTAFYLCASSILPGGSYEQYFGPGTRLTVT.

The chain's CDR3 is CASSRGGYGQYF. In DNA form, the CDR3 reads TGTGCCAGCAGCCGCGGAGGGTATGGCCAGTACTTC. This chain uses TRBV27 with TRBJ2-5, with a tentative D call TRBD2 (6 bases). The V gene's germline CDR1 is MNHEY and CDR2 SMNVEV (reference sequence). The CDR3 length is 12 residues. Between the trimmed V and J ends, which lost 6 bases and 10 bases, there was a span of 15 bases.

The V gene is TRBV5-1, the J gene TRBJ2-7; 12 bases map to TRBD2. CDR1 and CDR2 from the germline V gene are SGHRS and YFSETQ. V gave up 3 bases and J gave up 3 bases; unmatched junction bases: 7. This CDR3 comprises 16 residues. The CDR3, as DNA: TGCGCCAGCAGCTCCCGACTAGCGGGAGTATTCTACGAGCAGTACTTC. Translation gives CASSSRLAGVFYEQYF.

The chain combines TRBV4-2 with TRBJ2-4; D is possibly TRBD1 (5 bases). The CDR3 is 15 residues long. V dropped 0 bases and J dropped 0 bases, with 6 bases sitting between them. Germline-derived CDR1 and CDR2 are LGHNA and YNFKEQ. The CDR3: CASSQDGQAKNIQYF. CDR3 DNA sequence: TGTGCCAGCAGCCAAGACGGACAAGCCAAAAACATTCAGTACTTC.

The chain uses TRBV5-6 and TRBJ1-4; D is undetermined. The CDR3 is 14 residues long. Germline CDR1 is SGHDT and CDR2 is YYEEEE. Trimming stripped 4 bases from V and 14 bases from J, with 21 bases between. CDR3 nucleotides: TGTGCCAGCAGCACTTCGCCTCCGGGTCCCGACCTGTTTTTT. Residues: CASSTSPPGPDLFF.

The rearrangement uses TRBV5-6 and TRBJ1-2; TRBD1 is a possible D gene (6 bases). Germline lookup yields CDR1 SGHDT and CDR2 YYEEEE. The CDR3 sequence is 13 residues long. Trimming shortened V by 1 base and J by 6 bases, and 10 bases separated the two germline ends. The chain's CDR3 is CASSLYREDGYTF. In DNA form, the CDR3 reads TGTGCCAGCAGCTTGTACAGGGAGGATGGCTACACCTTC.

V gene TRBV10-1 combines with J gene TRBJ2-7, with 8 positions matching TRBD1. The CDR3 totals 14 residues. Trimming removed 4 bases from V and 1 base from J; junction bases left unmatched: 3. Germline CDR1 and CDR2: WNHNN and SYGVQD (reference sequence). This CDR3 reads CASSGGTGSYEQYF. CDR3 DNA: TGCGCCAGCAGTGGCGGGACAGGATCCTACGAGCAGTACTTC.

The rearrangement joins TRBV2 to TRBJ2-1; TRBD2 agrees at 7 bases. The CDR3 covers 19 residues. V shed 1 base and J 3 bases; nucleotides not matched to a gene: 15. Per germline, CDR1 SNHLY and CDR2 FYNNEI. The CDR3 here is CASSEGSPPRGGSYNEQFF. The CDR3 bases are TGTGCCAGCAGTGAAGGGTCCCCCCCTCGGGGCGGGAGCTACAATGAGCAGTTCTTC.

The genes are TRBV7-8 and TRBJ2-3, with 8 positions matching TRBD1. CDR3 length equals 15 residues. Per the germline V gene, CDR1 is SGHVS and CDR2 is FQNEAQ. J lost 1 base, V lost 4 bases, and 4 bases had no gene match. The CDR3 reads CASSYQGAGTDTQYF. The DNA of the CDR3 is TGTGCCAGCAGCTACCAGGGGGCTGGCACAGATACGCAGTATTTT.